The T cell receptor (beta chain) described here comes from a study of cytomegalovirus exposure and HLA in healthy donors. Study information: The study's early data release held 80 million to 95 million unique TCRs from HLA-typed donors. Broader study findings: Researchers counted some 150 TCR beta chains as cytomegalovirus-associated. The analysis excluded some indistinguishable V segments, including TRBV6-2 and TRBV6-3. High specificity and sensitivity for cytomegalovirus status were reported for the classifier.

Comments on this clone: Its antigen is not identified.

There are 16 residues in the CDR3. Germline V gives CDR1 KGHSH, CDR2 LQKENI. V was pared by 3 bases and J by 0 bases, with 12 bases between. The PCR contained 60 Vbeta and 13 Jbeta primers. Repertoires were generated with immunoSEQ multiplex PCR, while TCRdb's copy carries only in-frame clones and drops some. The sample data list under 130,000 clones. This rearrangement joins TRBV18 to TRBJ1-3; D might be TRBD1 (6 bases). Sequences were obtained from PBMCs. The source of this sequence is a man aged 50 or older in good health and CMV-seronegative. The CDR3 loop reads CASSPAGGPSGNTIYF. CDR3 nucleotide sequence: TGTGCCAGCTCACCCGCCGGGGGGCCCTCTGGAAACACCATATATTTT.